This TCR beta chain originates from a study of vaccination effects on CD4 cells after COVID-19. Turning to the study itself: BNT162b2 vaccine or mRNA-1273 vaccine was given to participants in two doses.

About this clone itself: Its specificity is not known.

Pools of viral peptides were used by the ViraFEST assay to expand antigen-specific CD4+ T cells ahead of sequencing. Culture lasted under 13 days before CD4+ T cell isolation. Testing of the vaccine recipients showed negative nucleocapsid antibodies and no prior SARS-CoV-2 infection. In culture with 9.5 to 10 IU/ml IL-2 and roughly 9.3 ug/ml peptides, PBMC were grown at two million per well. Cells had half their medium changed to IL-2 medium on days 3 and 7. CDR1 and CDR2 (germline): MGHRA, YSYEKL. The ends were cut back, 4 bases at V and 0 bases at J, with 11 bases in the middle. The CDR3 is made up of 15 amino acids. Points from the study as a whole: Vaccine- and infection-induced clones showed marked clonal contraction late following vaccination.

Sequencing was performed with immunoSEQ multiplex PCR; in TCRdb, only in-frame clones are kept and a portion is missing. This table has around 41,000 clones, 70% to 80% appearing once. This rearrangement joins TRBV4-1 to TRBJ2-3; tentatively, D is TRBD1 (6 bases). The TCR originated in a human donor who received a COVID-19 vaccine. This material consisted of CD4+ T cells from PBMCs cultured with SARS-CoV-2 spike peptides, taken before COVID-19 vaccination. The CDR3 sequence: CASSLTGPSTDTQYF. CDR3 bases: TGCGCCAGCAGCCTGACAGGACCTAGCACAGATACGCAGTATTTT.